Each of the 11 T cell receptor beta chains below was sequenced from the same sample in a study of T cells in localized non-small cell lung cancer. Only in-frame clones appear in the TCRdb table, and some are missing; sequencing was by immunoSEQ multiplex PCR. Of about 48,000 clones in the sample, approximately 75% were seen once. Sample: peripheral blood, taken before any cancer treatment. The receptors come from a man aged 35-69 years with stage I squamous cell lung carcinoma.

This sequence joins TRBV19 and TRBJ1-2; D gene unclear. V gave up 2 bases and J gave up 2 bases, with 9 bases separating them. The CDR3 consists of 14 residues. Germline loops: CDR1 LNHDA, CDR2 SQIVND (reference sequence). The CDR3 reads CASSIPDFNYGYTF. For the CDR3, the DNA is TGTGCCAGTAGTATACCCGACTTCAACTATGGCTACACCTTC.

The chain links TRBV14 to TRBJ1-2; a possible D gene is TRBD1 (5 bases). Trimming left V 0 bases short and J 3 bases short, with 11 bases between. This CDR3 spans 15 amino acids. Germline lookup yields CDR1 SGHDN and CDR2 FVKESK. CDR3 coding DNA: TGTGCCAGCAGCCAAGATTTTGGGGGGTACTATGGCTACACCTTC. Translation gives CASSQDFGGYYGYTF. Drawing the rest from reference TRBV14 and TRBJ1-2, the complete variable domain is EAGVTQFPSHSVIEKGQTVTLRCDPISGHDNLYWYRRVMGKEIKFLLHFVKESKQDESGMPNNRFLAERTGGTYSTLKVQPAELEDSGVYFCASSQDFGGYYGYTFGSGTRLTVV.

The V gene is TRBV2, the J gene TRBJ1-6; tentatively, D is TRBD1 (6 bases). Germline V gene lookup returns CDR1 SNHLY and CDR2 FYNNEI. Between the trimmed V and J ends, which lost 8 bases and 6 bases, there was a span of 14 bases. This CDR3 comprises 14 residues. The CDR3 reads CASGQPHLNSPLHF. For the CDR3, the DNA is TGTGCCAGCGGACAGCCTCATCTTAATTCACCCCTCCACTTT.

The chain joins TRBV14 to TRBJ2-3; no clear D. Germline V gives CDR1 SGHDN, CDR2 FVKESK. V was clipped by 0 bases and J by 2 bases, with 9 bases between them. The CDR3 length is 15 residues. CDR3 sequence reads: CASSQEGFFTDTQYF. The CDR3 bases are TGTGCCAGCAGCCAAGAGGGCTTTTTCACAGATACGCAGTATTTT. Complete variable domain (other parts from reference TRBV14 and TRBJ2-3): EAGVTQFPSHSVIEKGQTVTLRCDPISGHDNLYWYRRVMGKEIKFLLHFVKESKQDESGMPNNRFLAERTGGTYSTLKVQPAELEDSGVYFCASSQEGFFTDTQYFGPGTRLTVL.

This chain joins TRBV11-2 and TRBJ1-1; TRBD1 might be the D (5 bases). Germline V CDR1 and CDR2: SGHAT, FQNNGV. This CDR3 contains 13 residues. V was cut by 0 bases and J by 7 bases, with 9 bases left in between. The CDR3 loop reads CASSLDGAVEAFF. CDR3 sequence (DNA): TGTGCCAGCAGCTTAGATGGGGCAGTTGAAGCTTTCTTT.

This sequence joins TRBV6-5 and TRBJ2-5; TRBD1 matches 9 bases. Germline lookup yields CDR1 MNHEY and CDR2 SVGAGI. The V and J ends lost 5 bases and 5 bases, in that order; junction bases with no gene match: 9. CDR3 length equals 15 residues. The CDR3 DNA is TGTGCCAGCAGTCGGGACAGGGTGGGTGTGGAGACCCAGTACTTC. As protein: CASSRDRVGVETQYF.

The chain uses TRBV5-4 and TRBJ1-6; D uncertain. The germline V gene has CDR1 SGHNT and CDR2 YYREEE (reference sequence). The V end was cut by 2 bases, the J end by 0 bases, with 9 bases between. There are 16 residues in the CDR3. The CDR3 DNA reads TGTGCCAGCAGCTTAGACGGGAGCTCCTATAATTCACCCCTCCACTTT. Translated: CASSLDGSSYNSPLHF.

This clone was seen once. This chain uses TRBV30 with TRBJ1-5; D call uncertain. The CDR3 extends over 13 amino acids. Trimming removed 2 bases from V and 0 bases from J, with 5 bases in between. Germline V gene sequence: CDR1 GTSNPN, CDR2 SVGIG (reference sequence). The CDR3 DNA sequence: TGTGCCTGGAGTATAGATAGCAATCAGCCCCAGCATTTT. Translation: CAWSIDSNQPQHF.

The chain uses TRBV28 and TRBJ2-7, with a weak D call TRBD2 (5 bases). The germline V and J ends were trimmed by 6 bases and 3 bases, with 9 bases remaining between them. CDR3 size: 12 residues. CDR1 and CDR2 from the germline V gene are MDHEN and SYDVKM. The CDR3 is CASRPGLYEQYF. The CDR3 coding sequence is TGTGCCAGCAGACCTGGACTCTACGAGCAGTACTTC.

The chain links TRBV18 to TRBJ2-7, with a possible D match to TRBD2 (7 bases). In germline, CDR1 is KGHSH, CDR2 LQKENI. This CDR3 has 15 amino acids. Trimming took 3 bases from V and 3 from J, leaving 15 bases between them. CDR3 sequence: CASSPLQGGGYEQYF. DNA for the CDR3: TGTGCCAGCTCACCTTTACAGGGAGGGGGCTACGAGCAGTACTTC.

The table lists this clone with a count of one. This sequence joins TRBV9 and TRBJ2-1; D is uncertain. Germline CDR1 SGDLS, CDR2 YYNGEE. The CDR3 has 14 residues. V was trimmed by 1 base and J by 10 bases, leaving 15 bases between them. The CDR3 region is CASSVSFLNWEQFF. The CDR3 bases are TGTGCCAGCAGCGTAAGTTTCCTAAACTGGGAGCAGTTCTTC.